These T cell receptor beta chains were read from a single sample in a study of response to subunit inactivated influenza vaccine. TCRdb redid the calling of the RT-PCR reads with MiXCR, one entry per CDR3 protein. This sample has more than 450,000 distinct CDR3 sequences, with 12% found just once. The material was PBMCs from blood, obtained on the day of vaccination. Receptors originate from a man aged 45-60 years who received an inactivated influenza vaccine. CDR3s include the opening cysteine and the closing phenylalanine or tryptophan. A D gene is named only where the DNA matches it firmly. Rows may omit the clone size; those that give it use once, few, many or a size class.

>TRBD2|NA|TRBJ2-3|TRBV7-2
TGTGCCAGCAGCCTAAGACTAGCGGGAGGAGGTAAAGATACGCAGTATTTT
CASSLRLAGGGKDTQYF
>TRBD1|many|TRBJ2-2|TRBV2
TGTGCCAGCAGGAGGGCCTACAGGGGTTTTGACACCGGGGAGCTGTTTTTT
CASRRAYRGFDTGELFF
>NA|few|TRBJ2-2|TRBV5-1
TGCGCCAGCCTGTCCGGGCCTGGGACGGGGGAGCTGTTTTTT
CASLSGPGTGELFF
>NA|many|TRBJ1-4|TRBV12-3/TRBV12-4
TGTGCCAGCAGTTTACAGGGCCCAGGACTGTTTTTT
CASSLQGPGLFF
>NA|few|TRBJ2-3|TRBV5-5
TGTGCCAGCAGCTTGGGTCACGCAGGGGCATTGGATACGCAGTATTTT
CASSLGHAGALDTQYF
>NA|NA|TRBJ2-4|TRBV6-5
TGTGCCAGCAGCTATACCCAGGGAGGTACGTCGGCCAAAAACATTCAGTACTTC
CASSYTQGGTSAKNIQYF
>NA|NA|TRBJ2-5|TRBV5-1
TGCGCCAGCAGCTTGGCCGCGATGGGGGGCGCGGAGACCCAGTACTTC
CASSLAAMGGAETQYF
>TRBD2|NA|TRBJ2-7|TRBV20-1
TGCAGAACCAGCGGGAGGGCCTCCGACGAGCAGTACTTC
CRTSGRASDEQYF
>NA|many|TRBJ2-7|TRBV30
TGTGCCTGGAACCTAGACTACGAGCAGTACTTC
CAWNLDYEQYF
>NA|few|TRBJ2-3|TRBV5-1
TGCGCCAGCAGCTTGGTAATGGGCGGCACAGATACGCAGTATTTT
CASSLVMGGTDTQYF
>NA|NA|TRBJ2-7|TRBV5-1
TGCGCCAGCAGGACAGAGGTTTATAGCTCCTACGAGCAGTACTTC
CASRTEVYSSYEQYF
>TRBD2|NA|TRBJ2-3|TRBV12-3/TRBV12-4
TGTGCCAGCAGCTCAACCGGGACTAGCGCCGATACGCAGTATTTT
CASSSTGTSADTQYF
>TRBD2|NA|TRBJ2-1|TRBV11-2
TGTGCCAGCAGCTCGCTCGGGGGTGGCTTAGCGGGAGGGATTGTAGATGAGCAGTTCTTC
CASSSLGGGLAGGIVDEQFF
>TRBD2|many|TRBJ2-3|TRBV7-9
TGTGCCAGTCGCGGGGGGGATACGCAGTATTTT
CASRGGDTQYF